This entry describes one T cell receptor (beta chain). This clone's antigen is unknown. Per-base qualities were not stored, and no clone one base away is much larger. TCRbeta CDR3 regions were amplified from genomic DNA using the immunoSEQ Assay, a bias-controlled multiplex PCR. In the authors' own workflow: Nucleated cell counts per sample were estimated from amplification of reference gene primers within the assay. Sequence reads were collapsed and filtered to measure the absolute abundance of every unique TCRbeta CDR3 rearrangement. Productive Simpson clonality was computed per sample as the square root of Simpson's diversity index over productive rearrangements. What TCRdb holds here is the immuneACCESS table cut down to in-frame rearrangements. Part of the clones is not present; checked against another copy, under half of the missing clones reflect an unresolved V gene, and the others are unexplained. Clone size and V and J calls were adopted from that table, with D and trimming inferred from the DNA. Within this sample are some 140,000 clones, with around 82% of them counted one time only. In total, the top ten clones hold 4.5% to 6% of the sample.

This entry comes from a study of blood T cell repertoires in COVID-19 (dated by TCRdb to 2018 to 2021). Concerning the study at large: Collaborator samples came from the United States, Italy and Spain and covered acute and convalescent phases of COVID-19. The prospective study material was composed of cDNA or gDNA derived from T cells, B-cell-depleted T cells, or PBMCs. The dataset comprised deeply sampled blood TCRbeta repertoires from subjects exposed to, actively infected with, or recovered from COVID-19. The repertoires were released in a freely available public database meant as a resource for research on the immune response to SARS-CoV-2. Samples were obtained from the ongoing ImmuneRACE study (first 160 participants) and from some 1,200 subjects provided by 6 global collaborators. The sample metadata nearly always contained a de-identified subject ID, COVID-19 status, age in years and sex. Where HLA class I and class II types were available, the types were taken from metadata supplied by the sample provider, not from assay-based typing.

The research as a whole found: How much clinical and demographic metadata was included differed by source and by participant, and the metadata was provided uncurated.

In the prospective study, participants were about 18 to 100 years old, resided in under 30 geographic areas of the United States, and were enrolled through a virtual design. Cohort assignment in the prospective study relied on participant-reported clinical history from a screening survey and a study questionnaire. In the prospective study, mobile phlebotomists collected whole blood, serum and a nasopharyngeal or oropharyngeal swab from each participant. Prospective study participants could optionally give additional blood draws and questionnaires over an approximately two-month period. Before DNA extraction, blood samples from the prospective study were shipped at room temperature or frozen. The receptor comes from a man in his forties with acute COVID-19. The specimen sequenced was PBMCs or T cells enriched from blood (not recorded which).

For the CDR3, the sequence is CAISARDRGAYEQYF. Read as DNA, the sequence is TGTGCCATCAGTGCCCGGGACAGGGGGGCCTACGAGCAGTACTTC. This receptor chain uses TRBV10-3 and TRBJ2-7; 11 bases in the junction line up with TRBD1. Spanning cysteine to phenylalanine, the CDR3 consists of 15 amino acids. The DNA shown is the 45-base CDR3, in frame from base 1. The germline V gene sets CDR1 to ENHRY and CDR2 to SYGVKD. V has 4 bases trimmed and J has 2 bases trimmed; junction bases matching no gene number 4.